The clone carrying this TCR beta chain was recorded many times. Its specificity is unknown. Thyroid surgery took place with no prior treatment in any patient. This sample is drawn from a study of metastatic and nonmetastatic thyroid tumors. Study details: It was across blood and tumor or nodule tissue from malignant and benign thyroid patients that repertoires were compared. Regarding the study as a whole: In both blood and tumor samples, TCR beta diversity was reported significantly higher for malignant than benign nodules.

In the authors' methods: Using the CDR3 differences seen across clinicopathological groups, the authors built a distant-metastasis classifier for papillary thyroid cancer, which was meant to discriminate distant-metastatic patients. TCRdb ran MiXCR on the PCR reads. TCRdb, not the original authors, processed these V and J calls. The sample carries more than 35,000 clones, about 17% recorded once. The CDR3 consists of 15 residues. Germline lookup yields CDR1 LNHDA and CDR2 SQIVND (reference sequence). Deletions cut 3 bases from V and 4 bases from J, with 13 bases between. The genes are TRBV19 and TRBJ1-5; possibly TRBD1 for D (6 bases). The sequence was obtained from a male donor with papillary thyroid cancer or a benign thyroid nodule (not recorded which). Some clones in this sample may be carry-over from other donors' samples. The sequenced sample consisted of blood. This CDR3 is CASSIPQGKNQPQHF. DNA of the CDR3: TGTGCCAGTAGTATCCCACAGGGCAAGAATCAGCCCCAGCATTTT.